The next 8 T cell receptor beta chains were all read from a single sample in a study of blood T cell repertoires in COVID-19 (dated by TCRdb to the early 2020s). The library was prepared using the immunoSEQ multiplex PCR assay. TCRdb holds this immuneACCESS table with in-frame rearrangements only. Some clones are missing; in checked studies, unresolved V genes explain under half, and the rest has no known cause. This sample holds roughly 200,000 clones; around 82% were observed only once. In total, the top ten clones hold approximately 4.8% of the sample. The sequenced sample consisted of peripheral blood. Receptors were obtained from a man aged 50 or older with active or convalescent COVID-19.

This clone came up once. The V and J genes are TRBV7-2 and TRBJ2-4; D possibly corresponds to TRBD1 (5 bases). From germline, CDR1 is SGHTA and CDR2 FQGNSA. The CDR3 spans 13 residues. V lost 4 bases and J 9 bases, leaving 13 bases between the germline ends. The CDR3 nucleotides are TGTGCCAGCAGCTCCAGGGCTCCGGGCATTCAGTACTTC. This sequence encodes CASSSRAPGIQYF.

There are a few counts of this clone. The V gene is TRBV27, the J gene TRBJ2-1; 11 positions match TRBD2. The CDR3 spans 16 residues. The V gene end was trimmed by 3 bases and the J gene end by 7 bases; junction bases not matched to a gene: 8. CDR1 and CDR2 (germline): MNHEY, SMNVEV (reference sequence). The CDR3 reads CASSFTASGGPNEQFF. The CDR3 region has the DNA TGTGCCAGCAGTTTTACAGCTAGCGGGGGGCCGAATGAGCAGTTCTTC.

In regard to this clone: Other DNA sequences in this sample translate to the same CDR3. This chain links TRBV6-5 with TRBJ1-1, with D tentatively TRBD1 (6 bases). The CDR3 covers 13 residues. Germline CDR1 MNHEY, CDR2 SVGAGI. The V gene lost 6 bases and the J gene lost 1 base, with 9 bases spanning the gap. The CDR3 DNA sequence: TGTGCCAGCAGCCTACAGGGGAACACTGAAGCTTTCTTT. This translates into CASSLQGNTEAFF.

This clone appeared once. Additional DNA sequences in this sample encode the identical CDR3. The rearrangement links TRBV12-3 or TRBV12-4 to TRBJ2-7; 7 nucleotides line up with TRBD2. The length of the CDR3 is 11 residues. V dropped 3 bases and J dropped 7; count of bases not matched to a gene: 0. In DNA, the CDR3 is TGTGCCAGCAGTTTGGGGGGGGAGCAGTACTTC. Translation: CASSLGGEQYF.

The chain has TRBV5-1 and TRBJ2-3, with D unresolved. Germline V gene data show CDR1 as SGHRS and CDR2 as YFSETQ. V was shortened by 4 bases and J by 3 bases, with 12 bases between the two germline ends. The CDR3 sequence is 14 residues long. Written as DNA, the CDR3 is TGCGCCAGCAGCCTCGCCAGCGAGACAGATACGCAGTATTTT. Protein: CASSLASETDTQYF.

This chain uses TRBV5-4 with TRBJ2-5; 11 nucleotides agree with TRBD2. Germline V lookup: CDR1 SGHNT, CDR2 YYREEE (reference sequence). This CDR3 contains 15 residues. V was clipped by 2 bases and J by 5 bases; unmatched bases: 5. CDR3 amino acids: CASSLVAGGRETQYF. Here the CDR3 DNA reads TGTGCCAGCAGCTTAGTAGCGGGGGGGAGGGAGACCCAGTACTTC.

J is TRBJ1-2 and V is TRBV24-1; TRBD1 matches at 10 bases. CDR3 length equals 15 residues. Germline-derived CDR1 and CDR2 are KGHDR and SFDVKD. Losses at the gene ends were 3 bases for V and 4 bases for J; bases not matched to a gene: 4. CDR3 residues: CATSDPTGGFYGYTF. CDR3 DNA: TGTGCCACCAGTGATCCGACAGGGGGCTTCTATGGCTACACCTTC.

J is TRBJ2-6 and V is TRBV10-3, with TRBD1 as a possible D gene (5 bases). The germline V and J ends were trimmed by 5 bases and 4 bases, with 12 bases remaining between them. CDR3 length: 15 amino acids. Germline V gene sequence: CDR1 ENHRY, CDR2 SYGVKD. In DNA form, the CDR3 reads TGTGCCATCAGTTCCGCAGCAGGGGGGGCCAACGTCCTGACTTTC. Amino acids: CAISSAAGGANVLTF.